This T cell receptor beta chain was captured in a study of blood T cells in healthy people across ages. Study-wide results and caveats: Donor CMV status was unknown, possibly confounding expanded clonotype changes.

For every donor, a draw yielded 7.5 to 10 milliliters of peripheral blood. The V segment lost 0 bases and the J segment 11 bases; nucleotides outside the gene matches: 15. CDR1 is DFQATT and CDR2 is SNEGSKA in the germline V gene (reference sequence). CDR3 length equals 16 residues. A J-beta primer mix and a sample-barcoded 5' primer were used in a second PCR of about 7 to 12 cycles. The template-switch adaptor, which had 12 random nucleotides, put a tag on each cDNA molecule. TCRdb called the 5' RACE reads again in MiXCR, with one record for every CDR3 protein. The sample gives almost 800,000 distinct CDR3 sequences, roughly 64% of which show up once; approximately 23% is in the top ten. This clonotype was observed a single time. Its antigen is unknown.

The chain joins TRBV20-1 to TRBJ2-1, with 8 nucleotides matching TRBD1. Sequencing input: blood. This sequence was found in a man under 40 in good health. CDR3 sequence: CSARDNRGFGFNQQFF. CDR3 coding DNA: TGCAGTGCTAGAGATAACAGGGGGTTCGGTTTTAATCAGCAGTTCTTC.